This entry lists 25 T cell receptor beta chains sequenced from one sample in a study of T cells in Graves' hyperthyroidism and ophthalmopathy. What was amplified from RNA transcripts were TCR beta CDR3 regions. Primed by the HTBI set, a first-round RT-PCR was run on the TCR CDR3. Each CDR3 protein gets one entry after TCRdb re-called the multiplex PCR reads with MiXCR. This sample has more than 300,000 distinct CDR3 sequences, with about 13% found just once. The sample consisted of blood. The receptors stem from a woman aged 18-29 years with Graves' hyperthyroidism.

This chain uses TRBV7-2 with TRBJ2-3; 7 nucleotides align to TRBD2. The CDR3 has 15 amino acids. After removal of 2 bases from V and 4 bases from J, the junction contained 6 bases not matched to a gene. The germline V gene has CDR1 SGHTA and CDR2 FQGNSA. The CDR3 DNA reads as TGTGCCAGCAGCTTATCGACGGGAGGCCCAGATACGCAGTATTTT. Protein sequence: CASSLSTGGPDTQYF.

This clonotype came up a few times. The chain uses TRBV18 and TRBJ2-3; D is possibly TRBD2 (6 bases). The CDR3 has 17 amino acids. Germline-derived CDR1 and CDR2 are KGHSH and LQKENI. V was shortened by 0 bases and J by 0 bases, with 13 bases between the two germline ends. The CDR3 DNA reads TGTGCCAGCTCACCACCGTCTCTAGCGTCTAGCACAGATACGCAGTATTTT. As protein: CASSPPSLASSTDTQYF.

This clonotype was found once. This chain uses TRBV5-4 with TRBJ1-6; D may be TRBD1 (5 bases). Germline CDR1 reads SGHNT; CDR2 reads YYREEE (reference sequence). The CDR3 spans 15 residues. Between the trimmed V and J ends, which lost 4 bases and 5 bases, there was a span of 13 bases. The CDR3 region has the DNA TGTGCCAGCAGCCCCCAGGGAAGGAATAATTCACCCCTCCACTTT. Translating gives CASSPQGRNNSPLHF.

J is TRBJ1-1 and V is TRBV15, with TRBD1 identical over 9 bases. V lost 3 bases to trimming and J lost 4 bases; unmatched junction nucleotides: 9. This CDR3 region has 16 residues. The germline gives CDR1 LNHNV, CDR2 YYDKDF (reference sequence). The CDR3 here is CATSRERTGVGTEAFF. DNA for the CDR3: TGTGCCACCAGCAGGGAGAGGACAGGGGTGGGCACTGAAGCTTTCTTT.

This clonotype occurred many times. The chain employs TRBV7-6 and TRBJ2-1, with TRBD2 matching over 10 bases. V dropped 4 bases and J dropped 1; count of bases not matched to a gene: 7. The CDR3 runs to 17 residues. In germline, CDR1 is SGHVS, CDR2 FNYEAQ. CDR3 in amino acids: CASSSLSGRASYNEQFF. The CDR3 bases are TGTGCCAGCAGCTCTCTAAGCGGGAGGGCATCCTACAATGAGCAGTTCTTC.

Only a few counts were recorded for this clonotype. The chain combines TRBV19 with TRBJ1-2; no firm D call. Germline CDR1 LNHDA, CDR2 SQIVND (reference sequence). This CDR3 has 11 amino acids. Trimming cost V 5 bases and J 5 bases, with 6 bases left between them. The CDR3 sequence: CASSESYGYTF. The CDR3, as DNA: TGTGCCAGTAGTGAGAGTTATGGCTACACCTTC.

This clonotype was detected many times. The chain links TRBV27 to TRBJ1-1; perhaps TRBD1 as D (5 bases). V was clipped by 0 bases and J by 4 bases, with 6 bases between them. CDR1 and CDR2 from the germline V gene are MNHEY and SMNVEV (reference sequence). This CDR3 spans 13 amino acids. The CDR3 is CASSLSRATEAFF. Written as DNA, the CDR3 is TGTGCCAGCAGTTTATCCAGGGCCACTGAAGCTTTCTTT.

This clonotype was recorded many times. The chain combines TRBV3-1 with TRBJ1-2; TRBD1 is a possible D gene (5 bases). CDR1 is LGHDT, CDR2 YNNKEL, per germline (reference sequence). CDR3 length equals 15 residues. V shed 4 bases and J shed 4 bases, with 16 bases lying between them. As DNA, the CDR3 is TGTGCCAGCAGCCGAGGACACCGGCTTAGCTATGGCTACACCTTC. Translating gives CASSRGHRLSYGYTF.

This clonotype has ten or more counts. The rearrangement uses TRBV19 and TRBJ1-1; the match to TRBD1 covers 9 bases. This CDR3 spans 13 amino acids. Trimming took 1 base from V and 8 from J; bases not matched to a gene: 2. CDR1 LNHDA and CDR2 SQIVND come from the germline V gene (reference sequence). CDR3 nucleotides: TGTGCCAGTAGTATAGCTGGGACAGGGGAAGCTTTCTTT. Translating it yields CASSIAGTGEAFF. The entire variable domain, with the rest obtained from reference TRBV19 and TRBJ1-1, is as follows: DGGITQSPKYLFRKEGQNVTLSCEQNLNHDAMYWYRQDPGQGLRLIYYSQIVNDFQKGDIAEGYSVSREKKESFPLTVTSAQKNPTAFYLCASSIAGTGEAFFGQGTRLTVV.

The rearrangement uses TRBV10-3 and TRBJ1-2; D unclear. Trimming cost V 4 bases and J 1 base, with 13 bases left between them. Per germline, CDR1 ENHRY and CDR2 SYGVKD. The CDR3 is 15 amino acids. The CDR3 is CAISGEAANNYGYTF. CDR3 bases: TGTGCCATCAGTGGGGAGGCAGCGAATAACTATGGCTACACCTTC.

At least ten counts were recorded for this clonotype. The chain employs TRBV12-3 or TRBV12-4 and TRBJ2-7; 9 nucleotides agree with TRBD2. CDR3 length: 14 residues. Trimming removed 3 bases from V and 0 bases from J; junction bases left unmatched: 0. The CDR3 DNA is TGTGCCAGCAGTTTTAGCGGGAGCTCCTACGAGCAGTACTTC. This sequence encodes CASSFSGSSYEQYF.

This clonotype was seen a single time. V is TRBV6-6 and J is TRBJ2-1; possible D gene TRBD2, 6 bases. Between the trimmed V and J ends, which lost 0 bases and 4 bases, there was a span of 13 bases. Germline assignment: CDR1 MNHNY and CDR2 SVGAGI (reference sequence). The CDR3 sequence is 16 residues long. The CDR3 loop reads CASSYSAGGSYNEQFF. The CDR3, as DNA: TGTGCCAGCAGTTACTCGGCCGGGGGATCATACAATGAGCAGTTCTTC.

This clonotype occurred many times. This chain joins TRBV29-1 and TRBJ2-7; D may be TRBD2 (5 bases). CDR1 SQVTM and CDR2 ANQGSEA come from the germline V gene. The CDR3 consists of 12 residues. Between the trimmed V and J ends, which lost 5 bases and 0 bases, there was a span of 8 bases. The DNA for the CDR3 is TGCAGCGTTACGGGGAGCTCCTACGAGCAGTACTTC. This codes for CSVTGSSYEQYF.

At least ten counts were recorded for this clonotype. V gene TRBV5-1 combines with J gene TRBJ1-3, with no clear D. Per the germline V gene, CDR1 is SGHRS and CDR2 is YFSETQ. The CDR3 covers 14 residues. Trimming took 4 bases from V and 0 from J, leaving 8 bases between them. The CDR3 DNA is TGCGCCAGCAGCCCTACGAGCTCTGGAAACACCATATATTTT. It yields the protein CASSPTSSGNTIYF. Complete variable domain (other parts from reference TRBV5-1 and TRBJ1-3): KAGVTQTPRYLIKTRGQQVTLSCSPISGHRSVSWYQQTPGQGLQFLFEYFSETQRNKGNFPGRFSGRQFSNSRSEMNVSTLELGDSALYLCASSPTSSGNTIYFGEGSWLTVV.

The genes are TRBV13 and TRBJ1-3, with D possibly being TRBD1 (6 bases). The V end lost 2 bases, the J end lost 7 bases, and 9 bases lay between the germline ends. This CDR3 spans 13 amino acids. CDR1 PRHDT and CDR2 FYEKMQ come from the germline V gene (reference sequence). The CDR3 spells CASSLYRDNTIYF. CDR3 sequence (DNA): TGTGCCAGCAGCTTATACAGGGACAACACCATATATTTT.

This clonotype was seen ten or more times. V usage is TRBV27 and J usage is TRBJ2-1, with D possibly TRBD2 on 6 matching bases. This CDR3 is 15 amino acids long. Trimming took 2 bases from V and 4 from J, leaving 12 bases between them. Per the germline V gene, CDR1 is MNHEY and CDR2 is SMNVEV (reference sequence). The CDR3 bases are TGTGCCAGCAGTTTAAGGTTAGCGGAATACAATGAGCAGTTCTTC. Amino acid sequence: CASSLRLAEYNEQFF.

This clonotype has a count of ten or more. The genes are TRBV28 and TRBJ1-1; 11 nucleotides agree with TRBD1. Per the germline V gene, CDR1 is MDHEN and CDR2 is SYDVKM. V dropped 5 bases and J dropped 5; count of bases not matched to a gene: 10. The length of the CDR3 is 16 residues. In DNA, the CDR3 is TGTGCCAGCAGTCTCGGACAGGGGGCAGGGGGAACTGAAGCTTTCTTT. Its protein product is CASSLGQGAGGTEAFF.

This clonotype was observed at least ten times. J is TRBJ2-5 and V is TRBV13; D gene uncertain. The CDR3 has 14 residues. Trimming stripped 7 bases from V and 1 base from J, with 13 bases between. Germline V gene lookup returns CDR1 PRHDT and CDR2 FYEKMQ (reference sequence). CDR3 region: CASNRNGGQETQYF. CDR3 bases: TGTGCCAGCAACAGAAATGGCGGCCAAGAGACCCAGTACTTC.

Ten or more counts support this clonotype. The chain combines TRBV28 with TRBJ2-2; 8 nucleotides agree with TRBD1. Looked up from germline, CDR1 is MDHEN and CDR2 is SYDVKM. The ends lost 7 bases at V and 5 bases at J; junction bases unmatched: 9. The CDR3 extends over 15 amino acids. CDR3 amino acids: CASNLGTGRTGELFF. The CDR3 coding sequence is TGTGCCAGCAACCTCGGGACAGGACGAACCGGGGAGCTGTTTTTT.

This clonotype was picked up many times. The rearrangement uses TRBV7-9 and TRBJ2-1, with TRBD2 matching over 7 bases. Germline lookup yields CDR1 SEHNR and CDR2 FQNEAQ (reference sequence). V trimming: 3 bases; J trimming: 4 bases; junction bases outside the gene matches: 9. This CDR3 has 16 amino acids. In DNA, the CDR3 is TGTGCCAGCAGCTTCGACACCGGACTAGGGTACAATGAGCAGTTCTTC. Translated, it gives CASSFDTGLGYNEQFF.

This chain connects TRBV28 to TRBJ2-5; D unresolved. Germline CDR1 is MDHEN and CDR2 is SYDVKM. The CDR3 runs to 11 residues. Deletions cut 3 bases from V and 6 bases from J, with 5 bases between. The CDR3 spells CASSFEKTQYF. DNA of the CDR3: TGTGCCAGCAGTTTTGAGAAGACCCAGTACTTC.

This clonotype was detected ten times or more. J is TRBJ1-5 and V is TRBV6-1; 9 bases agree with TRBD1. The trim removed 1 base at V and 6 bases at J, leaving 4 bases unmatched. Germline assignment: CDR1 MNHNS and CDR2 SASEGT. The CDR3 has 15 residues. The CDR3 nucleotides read TGTGCCAGCAGTGAAGGGACAGGGGTGGGTCAGCCCCAGCATTTT. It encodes CASSEGTGVGQPQHF.

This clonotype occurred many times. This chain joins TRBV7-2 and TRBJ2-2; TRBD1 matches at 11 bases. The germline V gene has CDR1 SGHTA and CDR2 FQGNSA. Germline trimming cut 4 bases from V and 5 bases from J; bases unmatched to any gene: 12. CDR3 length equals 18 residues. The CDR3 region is CASSSRPPGTGGTGELFF. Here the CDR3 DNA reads TGTGCCAGCAGCTCCCGTCCTCCTGGGACAGGGGGTACCGGGGAGCTGTTTTTT.

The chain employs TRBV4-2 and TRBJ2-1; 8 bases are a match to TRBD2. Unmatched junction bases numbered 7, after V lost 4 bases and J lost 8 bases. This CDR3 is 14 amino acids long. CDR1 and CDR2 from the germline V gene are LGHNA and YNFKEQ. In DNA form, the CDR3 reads TGTGCCAGCAGCCTCGGGGGGGCCGGGGATGAGCAGTTCTTC. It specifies CASSLGGAGDEQFF.

The CDR3 sequence: CASSLWEGLAGGPETQYF. DNA for the CDR3: TGTGCCAGCAGTTTATGGGAGGGACTAGCGGGAGGTCCGGAGACCCAGTACTTC. This chain uses TRBV28 with TRBJ2-5; TRBD2 agrees at 15 bases. V dropped 0 bases and J dropped 5; count of bases not matched to a gene: 7. Germline V gene data show CDR1 as MDHEN and CDR2 as SYDVKM. There are 18 residues in the CDR3.